This T cell receptor (beta chain) was obtained from a study of blood T cells in healthy people across ages. Overall study findings and caveats: Older age went with lower TCR beta diversity per million T cells, in a roughly linear way.

This clonotype was picked up a small number of times. As yet, its antigen is unknown. Primers used in a second PCR of about 6 to 11 cycles were a sample-barcoded 5' primer and a J-beta primer mix. TCRdb re-called the 5' RACE reads with MiXCR, one entry per CDR3 protein. There are about 1.5 million distinct CDR3 sequences in the sample; 40% to 45% occur only once, and around 4% lies in the top ten. Trimming removed 5 bases at V and 7 bases at J, with 15 bases between. There are 14 residues in the CDR3. Germline values: CDR1 SGHNT, CDR2 YENEEA. Every donor gave 9 to 10 milliliters of peripheral blood. Each sample used at least 6 million PBMCs.

Material: blood. This receptor was taken from a young woman in good health. The rearrangement links TRBV11-3 to TRBJ2-1; D possibly corresponds to TRBD1 (6 bases). CDR3 bases: TGTGCCAGCAGCCCTAGCAGGGGAGCAAATGAGCAGTTCTTC. It yields the protein CASSPSRGANEQFF.